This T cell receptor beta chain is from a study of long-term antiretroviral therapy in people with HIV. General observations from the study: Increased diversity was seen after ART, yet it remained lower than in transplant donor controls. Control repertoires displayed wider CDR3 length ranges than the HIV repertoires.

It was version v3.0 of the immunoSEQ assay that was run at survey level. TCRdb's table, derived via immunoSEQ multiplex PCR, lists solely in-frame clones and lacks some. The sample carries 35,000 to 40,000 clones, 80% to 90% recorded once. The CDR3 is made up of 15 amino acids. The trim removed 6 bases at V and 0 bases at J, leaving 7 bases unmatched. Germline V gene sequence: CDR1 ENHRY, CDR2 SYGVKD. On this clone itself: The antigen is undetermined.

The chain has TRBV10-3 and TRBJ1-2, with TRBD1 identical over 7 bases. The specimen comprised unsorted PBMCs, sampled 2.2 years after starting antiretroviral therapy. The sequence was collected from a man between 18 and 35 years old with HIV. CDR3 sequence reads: CAIRPDRPTNYGYTF. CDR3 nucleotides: TGTGCCATCAGGCCGGACAGGCCGACTAACTATGGCTACACCTTC.